This TCR beta chain was found in a study of OX40 agonist ivuxolimab in advanced cancers. On the study more broadly: Patients were treated with intravenous ivuxolimab, dosed at 0.01 to 10 mg/kg and infused every 2 weeks. The dose-escalation group included hepatocellular carcinoma, melanoma, renal cell carcinoma and head and neck cancer. Prior therapy, whether anti-PD-1, anti-PD-L1 or anti-CTLA-4, was allowed, and approximately 40% had some.

V lost 3 bases and J lost 3, with 5 bases in between. Germline V lookup: CDR1 LNHDA, CDR2 SQIVND (reference sequence). This CDR3 is 13 amino acids long. TCRdb's copy holds only in-frame clones and misses some; the assay was immunoSEQ multiplex PCR. The table lists roughly 49,000 clones, 75% to 90% of them singletons. The origin of this receptor is an adult with an advanced solid tumor such as melanoma, head and neck, liver or kidney cancer. The material was CD4+ or CD8+ T cells sorted from blood, obtained in a trial of the OX40 agonist ivuxolimab. V and J are TRBV19 and TRBJ2-2; D remains ambiguous. As DNA, the CDR3 is TGTGCCAGTAGTATCCTGGACACCGGGGAGCTGTTTTTT. It yields the protein CASSILDTGELFF.